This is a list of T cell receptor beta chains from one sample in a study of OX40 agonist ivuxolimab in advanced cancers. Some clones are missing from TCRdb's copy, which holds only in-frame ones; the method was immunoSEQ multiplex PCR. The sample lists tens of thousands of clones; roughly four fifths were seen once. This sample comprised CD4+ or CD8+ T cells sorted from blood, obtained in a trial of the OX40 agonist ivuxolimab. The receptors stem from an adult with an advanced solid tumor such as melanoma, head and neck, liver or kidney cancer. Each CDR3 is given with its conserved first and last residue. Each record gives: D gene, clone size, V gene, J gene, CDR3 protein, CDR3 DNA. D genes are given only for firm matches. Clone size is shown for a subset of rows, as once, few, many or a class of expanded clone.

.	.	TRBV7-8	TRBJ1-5	CASSLGVGQPQHF	TGTGCCAGCAGCTTAGGGGTTGGTCAGCCCCAGCATTTT
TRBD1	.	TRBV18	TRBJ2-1	CASSLDRGRGDNEQFF	TGTGCCAGCTCACTGGACAGGGGGAGAGGGGACAATGAGCAGTTCTTC
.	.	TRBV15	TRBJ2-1	CATSRELHEQFF	TGTGCCACCAGCAGAGAGCTCCATGAGCAGTTCTTC
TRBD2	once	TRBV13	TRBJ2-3	CASSFPQEAGLTDTQYF	TGTGCCAGCAGCTTCCCCCAAGAAGCGGGACTCACAGATACGCAGTATTTT
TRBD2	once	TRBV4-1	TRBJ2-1	CASSQVNSGISYNEQFF	TGCGCCAGCAGCCAAGTGAATAGCGGGATCTCCTACAATGAGCAGTTCTTC
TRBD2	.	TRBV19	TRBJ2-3	CASSRKGRETDTQYF	TGTGCCAGTAGTAGAAAGGGGCGGGAGACAGATACGCAGTATTTT
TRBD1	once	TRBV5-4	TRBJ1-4	CASSSRQGVNEKLFF	TGTGCCAGCAGCTCGCGACAGGGAGTTAATGAAAAACTGTTTTTT
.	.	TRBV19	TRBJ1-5	CASSRGIRGNQPQHF	TGTGCCAGTAGTCGGGGAATCCGGGGCAATCAGCCCCAGCATTTT
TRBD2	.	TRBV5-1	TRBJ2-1	CASSPPGRASGYNEQFF	TGCGCCAGCAGCCCCCCCGGCAGGGCTAGCGGTTACAATGAGCAGTTCTTC
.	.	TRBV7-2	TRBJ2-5	CASSLASSQETQYF	TGTGCCAGCAGCTTAGCGTCTTCTCAAGAGACCCAGTACTTC
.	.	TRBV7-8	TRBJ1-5	CASSLVVGQGPNQPQHF	TGTGCCAGCAGCTTAGTGGTTGGTCAGGGCCCCAATCAGCCCCAGCATTTT
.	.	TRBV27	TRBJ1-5	CASSFHDGNQPQHF	TGTGCCAGCAGTTTTCACGACGGAAATCAGCCCCAGCATTTT
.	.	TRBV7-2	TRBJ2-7	CASSSNTVSYEQYF	TGTGCCAGCAGCTCAAACACAGTCTCCTACGAGCAGTACTTC
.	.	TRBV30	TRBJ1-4	CAWRGTINEKLFF	TGTGCCTGGAGAGGTACTATCAATGAAAAACTGTTTTTT
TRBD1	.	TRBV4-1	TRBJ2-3	CASSLRQGGTDTQYF	TGCGCCAGCAGCCTTCGACAGGGTGGCACAGATACGCAGTATTTT
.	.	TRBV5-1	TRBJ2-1	CASMKGTGSNEQFF	TGCGCCAGCATGAAGGGCACTGGGAGCAATGAGCAGTTCTTC
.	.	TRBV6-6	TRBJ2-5	CASSYFGVRETQYF	TGTGCCAGCAGTTACTTCGGGGTACGAGAGACCCAGTACTTC
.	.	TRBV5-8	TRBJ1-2	CASSPRGKEDYGYTF	TGTGCCAGCAGCCCTCGGGGGAAGGAAGACTATGGCTACACCTTC
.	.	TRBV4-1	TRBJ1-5	CASSPREGAIMQPQHF	TGCGCCAGCAGCCCCAGGGAAGGGGCAATCATGCAGCCCCAGCATTTT
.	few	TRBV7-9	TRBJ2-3	CASSLDDSDSRTDTQYF	TGTGCCAGCAGCTTGGACGACAGTGATAGTCGTACGGATACGCAGTATTTT
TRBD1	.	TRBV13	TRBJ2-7	CASSFGSQGAYSYEQYF	TGTGCCAGCAGCTTCGGATCCCAGGGGGCCTACTCCTACGAGCAGTACTTC
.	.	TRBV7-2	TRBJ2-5	CASSTTGSETQYF	TGTGCCAGCAGCACCACAGGGAGTGAGACCCAGTACTTC
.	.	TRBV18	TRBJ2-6	CASSQPTVTRLGANVLTF	TGTGCCAGCTCACAGCCGACAGTAACCCGTCTCGGGGCCAACGTCCTGACTTTC
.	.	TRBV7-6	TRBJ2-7	CASGGGSGSEQYF	TGTGCCAGCGGCGGCGGCTCTGGTTCCGAGCAGTACTTC
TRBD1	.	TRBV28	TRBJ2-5	CASSRDRGYQETQYF	TGTGCCAGCAGTCGGGACAGGGGGTACCAAGAGACCCAGTACTTC
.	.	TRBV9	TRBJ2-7	CASSGSRYEQYF	TGTGCCAGCAGCGGGAGCCGCTACGAGCAGTACTTC
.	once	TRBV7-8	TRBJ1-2	CASSLASSPGIDGYTF	TGTGCCAGCAGCTTAGCTTCGAGTCCCGGGATTGATGGCTACACCTTC
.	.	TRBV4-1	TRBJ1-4	CASSQDYSNEKLFF	TGCGCCAGCAGCCAAGATTACAGTAATGAAAAACTGTTTTTT
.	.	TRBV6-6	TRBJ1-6	CASSSNLAGRNSPLHF	TGTGCCAGCAGTTCCAACCTCGCGGGTAGGAATTCACCCCTCCACTTT
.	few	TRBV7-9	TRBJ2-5	CASRETGMQETQYF	TGTGCCAGCAGAGAAACAGGGATGCAAGAGACCCAGTACTTC
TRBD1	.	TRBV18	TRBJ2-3	CASSPRLAGGKDTQYF	TGTGCCAGCTCACCACGGCTAGCAGGGGGCAAGGATACGCAGTATTTT
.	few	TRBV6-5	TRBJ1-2	CASTFSGDGYTF	TGTGCCAGCACTTTCTCCGGGGATGGCTACACCTTC
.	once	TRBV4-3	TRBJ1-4	CASSHRLLGQLNEKLFF	TGCGCCAGCAGCCACCGACTCTTGGGACAACTCAATGAAAAACTGTTTTTT
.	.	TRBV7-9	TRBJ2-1	CASPLTQGDYEQFF	TGTGCCAGTCCCCTAACTCAGGGGGACTATGAGCAGTTCTTC
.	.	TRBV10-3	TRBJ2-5	CAAASGETQYF	TGTGCCGCAGCGTCCGGGGAGACCCAGTACTTC
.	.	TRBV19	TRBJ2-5	CASSEVGDTLLGETQYF	TGTGCCAGTAGTGAGGTCGGCGACACCTTATTGGGGGAGACCCAGTACTTC
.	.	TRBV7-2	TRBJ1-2	CASSPTSLQGDYGYTF	TGTGCCAGCAGCCCCACGTCCCTTCAGGGTGACTATGGCTACACCTTC
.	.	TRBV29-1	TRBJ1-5	CSVVEGITQPQHF	TGCAGCGTTGTAGAGGGGATCACTCAGCCCCAGCATTTT
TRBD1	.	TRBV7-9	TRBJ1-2	CASSISSSWDRDTYGYTF	TGTGCCAGCAGTATTAGCTCAAGCTGGGACAGAGACACCTATGGCTACACCTTC
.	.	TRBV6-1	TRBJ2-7	CASSTIRDSSYEQYF	TGTGCCAGCAGCACAATCCGGGACTCCTCCTACGAGCAGTACTTC
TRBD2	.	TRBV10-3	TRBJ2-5	CAIKRGTSGNHFGETQYF	TGTGCCATCAAACGAGGGACTAGCGGGAACCACTTCGGGGAGACCCAGTACTTC
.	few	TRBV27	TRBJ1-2	CASSLGPAYGYTF	TGTGCCAGCAGTTTAGGTCCAGCATATGGCTACACCTTC